In this sample, the clone carrying this T cell receptor (beta chain) turned up a few times. The record originates from a study of blood T cell repertoires in COVID-19. The overall study: COVID-19 samples collected from the United States, Italy and Spain covered acute and convalescent phases. The cDNA or gDNA used as material had been derived from T cells, B-cell-depleted T cells, or PBMCs.

The authors' processing: The assay estimated nucleated cells by amplifying reference gene primers. Assay used: immunoSEQ multiplex PCR; TCRdb lists only in-frame clones, some missing. V, J and clone size reflect that table, while D and trimming were determined from the DNA. This table has about 100,000 clones, around 90% appearing once. The sequencing sample was made of peripheral blood. The clonotype originates from a human donor in a cohort sampled during active COVID-19.

For the CDR3, the DNA is TGTGCCAGCAGCCTCGGGTCTTTAGGAGAGAATGAGCAGTTCTTC. Amino acids: CASSLGSLGENEQFF. V usage is TRBV9 and J usage is TRBJ2-1; D not certain. Germline CDR1 reads SGDLS; CDR2 reads YYNGEE. The ends were cut back, 4 bases at V and 7 bases at J, with 18 bases in the middle. The CDR3 is made up of 15 amino acids.